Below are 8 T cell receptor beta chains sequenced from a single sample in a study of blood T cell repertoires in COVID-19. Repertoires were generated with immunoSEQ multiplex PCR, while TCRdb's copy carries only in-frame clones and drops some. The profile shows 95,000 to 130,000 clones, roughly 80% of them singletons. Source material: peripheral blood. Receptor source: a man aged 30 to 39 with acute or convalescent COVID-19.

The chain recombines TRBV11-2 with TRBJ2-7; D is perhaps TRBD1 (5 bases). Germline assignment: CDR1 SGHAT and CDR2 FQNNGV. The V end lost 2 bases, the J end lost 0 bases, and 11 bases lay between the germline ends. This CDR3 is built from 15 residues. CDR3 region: CASSLSDTISYEQYF. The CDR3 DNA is TGTGCCAGCAGCTTATCGGACACCATCTCCTACGAGCAGTACTTC.

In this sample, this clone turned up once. The CDR3 DNA follows: TGTGCCAGCAGTCCGCGGGGGGATACTGAAGCTTTCTTT. Its protein is CASSPRGDTEAFF. The J gene is TRBJ1-1, the V gene TRBV6-5, with a tentative D call TRBD1 (5 bases). Germline CDR1 reads MNHEY; CDR2 reads SVGAGI. With 5 bases removed from V and 5 bases from J, the gap between germline ends came to 12 bases. CDR3 size: 13 residues.

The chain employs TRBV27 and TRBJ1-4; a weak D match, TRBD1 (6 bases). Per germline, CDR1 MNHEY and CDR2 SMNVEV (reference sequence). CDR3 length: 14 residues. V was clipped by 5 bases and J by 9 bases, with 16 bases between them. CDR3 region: CASSAQTGPQKLFF. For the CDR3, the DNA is TGTGCCAGCAGTGCCCAGACAGGTCCCCAAAAACTGTTTTTT.

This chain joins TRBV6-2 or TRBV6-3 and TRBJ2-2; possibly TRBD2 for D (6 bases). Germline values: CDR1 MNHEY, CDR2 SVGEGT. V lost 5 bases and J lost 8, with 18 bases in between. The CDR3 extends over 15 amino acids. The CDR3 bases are TGTGCCAGCAGTCCCCCGGGACTTGTGAGGGGGGAGCTGTTTTTT. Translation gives CASSPPGLVRGELFF.

The CDR3 is CASSPIYNEQFF. Written as DNA, the CDR3 is TGTGCCAGCAGCCCTATATACAATGAGCAGTTCTTC. The V call is TRBV5-5, the J call TRBJ2-1; D remains unclear. The CDR3 spans 12 residues. CDR1 and CDR2 (germline): SGHKS, YYEKEE (reference sequence). Trimming removed 4 bases from V and 4 bases from J, with 6 bases in between.

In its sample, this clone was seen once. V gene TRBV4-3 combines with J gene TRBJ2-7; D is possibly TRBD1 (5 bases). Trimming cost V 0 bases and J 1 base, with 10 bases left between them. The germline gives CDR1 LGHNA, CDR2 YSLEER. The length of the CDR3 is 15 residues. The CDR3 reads CASSQDAKGSYEQYF. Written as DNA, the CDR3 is TGCGCCAGCAGCCAAGATGCGAAGGGGTCCTACGAGCAGTACTTC.

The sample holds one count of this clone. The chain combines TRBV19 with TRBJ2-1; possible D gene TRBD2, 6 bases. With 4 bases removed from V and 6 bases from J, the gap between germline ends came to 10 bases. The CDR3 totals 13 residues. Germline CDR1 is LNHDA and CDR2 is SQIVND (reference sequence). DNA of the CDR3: TGTGCCAGTAGTAGGTCGGGAGCCAATGAGCAGTTCTTC. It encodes CASSRSGANEQFF.

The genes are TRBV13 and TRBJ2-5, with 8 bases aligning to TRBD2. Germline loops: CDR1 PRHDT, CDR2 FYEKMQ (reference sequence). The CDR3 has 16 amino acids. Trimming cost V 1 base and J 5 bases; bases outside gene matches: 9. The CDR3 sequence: CASSLEMRGAGETQYF. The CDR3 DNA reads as TGTGCCAGCAGCTTAGAAATGCGGGGGGCCGGGGAGACCCAGTACTTC.